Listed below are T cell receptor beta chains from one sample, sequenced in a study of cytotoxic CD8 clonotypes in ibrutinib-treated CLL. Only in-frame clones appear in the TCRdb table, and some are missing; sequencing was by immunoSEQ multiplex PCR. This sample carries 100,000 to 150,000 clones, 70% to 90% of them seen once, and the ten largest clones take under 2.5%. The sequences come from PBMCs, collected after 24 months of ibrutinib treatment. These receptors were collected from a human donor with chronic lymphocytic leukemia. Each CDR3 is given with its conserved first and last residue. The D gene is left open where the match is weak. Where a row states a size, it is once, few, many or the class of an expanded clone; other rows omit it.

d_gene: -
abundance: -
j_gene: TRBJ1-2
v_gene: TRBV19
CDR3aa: CASSTLRGDGYTF

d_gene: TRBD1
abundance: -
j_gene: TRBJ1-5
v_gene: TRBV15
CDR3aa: CATSRDQGGINQPQHF

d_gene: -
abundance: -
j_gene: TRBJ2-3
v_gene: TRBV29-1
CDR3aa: CSVELRKGTDTQYF

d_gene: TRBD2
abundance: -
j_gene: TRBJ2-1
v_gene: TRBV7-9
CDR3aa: CASSLPLRLAGGKNEQFF

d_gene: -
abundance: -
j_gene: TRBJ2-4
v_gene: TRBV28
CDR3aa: CASSFGQLNIQYF

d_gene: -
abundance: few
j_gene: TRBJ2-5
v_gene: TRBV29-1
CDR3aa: CSVGAGGKQETQYF

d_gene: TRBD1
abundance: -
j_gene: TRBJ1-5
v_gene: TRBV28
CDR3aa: CATGSGTGGWNQPQHF

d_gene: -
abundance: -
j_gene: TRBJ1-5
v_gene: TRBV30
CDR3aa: CAWSRRGNQPQHF

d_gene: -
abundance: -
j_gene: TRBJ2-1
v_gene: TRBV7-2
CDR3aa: CASSLDGLRVGEQFF

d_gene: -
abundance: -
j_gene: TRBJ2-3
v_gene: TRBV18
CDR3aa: CASSVTGTSDTQYF

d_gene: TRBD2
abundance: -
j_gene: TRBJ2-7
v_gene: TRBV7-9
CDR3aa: CASSGGVGGSSYEQYF

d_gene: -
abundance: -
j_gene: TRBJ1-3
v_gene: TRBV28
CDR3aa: CASSLFPVQESGNTIYF

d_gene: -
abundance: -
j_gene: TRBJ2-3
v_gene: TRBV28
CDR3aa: CASSLPTSTDTQYF

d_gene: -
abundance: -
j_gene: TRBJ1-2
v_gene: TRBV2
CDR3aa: CASSEQGKKAGYTF

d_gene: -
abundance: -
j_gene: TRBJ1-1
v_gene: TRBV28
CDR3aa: CASTREYTEAFF